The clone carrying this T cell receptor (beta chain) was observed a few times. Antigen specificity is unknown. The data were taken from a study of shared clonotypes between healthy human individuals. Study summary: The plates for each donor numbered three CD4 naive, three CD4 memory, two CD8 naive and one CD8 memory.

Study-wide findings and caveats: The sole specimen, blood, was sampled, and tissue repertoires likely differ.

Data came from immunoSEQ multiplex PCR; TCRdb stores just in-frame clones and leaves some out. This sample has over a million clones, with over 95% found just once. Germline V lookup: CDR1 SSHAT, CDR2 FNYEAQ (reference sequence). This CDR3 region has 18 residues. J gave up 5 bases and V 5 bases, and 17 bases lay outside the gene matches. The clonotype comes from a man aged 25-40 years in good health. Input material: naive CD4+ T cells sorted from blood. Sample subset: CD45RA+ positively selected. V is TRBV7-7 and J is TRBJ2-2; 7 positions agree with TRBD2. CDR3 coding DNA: TGTGCCAGCAGCCCGGACGGGAGGCAGGGAATGAAGACCGGGGAGCTGTTTTTT. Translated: CASSPDGRQGMKTGELFF.